This T cell receptor (beta chain) was sequenced during a study of T cells in Graves' hyperthyroidism and ophthalmopathy. Using RNA transcripts as the source, TCR beta CDR3 regions were amplified. A set of HTBI primers served as the primers for a first-round RT-PCR of the TCR CDR3. TCRdb reprocessed the multiplex PCR reads via MiXCR and lists one record per CDR3 protein. This table holds approximately 640,000 distinct CDR3 sequences, over 40% found once. The sample holds a few counts of this clonotype. Its antigen is as yet unknown. Germline V CDR1 and CDR2: SGHVS, FNYEAQ. Between the trimmed V and J ends, which lost 0 bases and 12 bases, there was a span of 20 bases. The CDR3 length is 16 residues. Study-wide points: Ophthalmopathy was predicted by the model a median of approximately 6 months ahead of onset.

This rearrangement joins TRBV7-6 to TRBJ1-4; D ambiguous. The sample comprised peripheral blood or thyroid tissue (not recorded which). The receptor comes from an adult man with Graves' disease, either hyperthyroidism or ophthalmopathy (not recorded which). This chain's CDR3 is CASSLATFGLGGELFF. The DNA of the CDR3 is TGTGCCAGCAGCTTAGCCACCTTTGGTTTGGGAGGTGAACTGTTTTTT. Using reference TRBV7-6 and TRBJ1-4 for the parts outside the CDR3, the full variable domain is GAGVSQSPRYKVTKRGQDVALRCDPISGHVSLYWYRQALGQGPEFLTYFNYEAQQDKSGLPNDRFSAERPEGSISTLTIQRTEQRDSAMYRCASSLATFGLGGELFFGSGTQLSVL.